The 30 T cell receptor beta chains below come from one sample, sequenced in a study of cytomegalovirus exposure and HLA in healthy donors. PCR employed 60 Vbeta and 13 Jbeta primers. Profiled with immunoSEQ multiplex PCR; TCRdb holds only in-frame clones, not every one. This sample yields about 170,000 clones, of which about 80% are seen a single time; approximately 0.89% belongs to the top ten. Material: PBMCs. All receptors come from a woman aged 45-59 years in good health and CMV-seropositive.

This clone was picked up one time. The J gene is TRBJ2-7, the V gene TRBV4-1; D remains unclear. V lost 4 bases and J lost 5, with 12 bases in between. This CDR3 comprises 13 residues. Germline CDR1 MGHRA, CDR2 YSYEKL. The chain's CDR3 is CASSPLIKDEQYF. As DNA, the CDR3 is TGCGCCAGCAGCCCGCTAATTAAAGACGAGCAGTACTTC.

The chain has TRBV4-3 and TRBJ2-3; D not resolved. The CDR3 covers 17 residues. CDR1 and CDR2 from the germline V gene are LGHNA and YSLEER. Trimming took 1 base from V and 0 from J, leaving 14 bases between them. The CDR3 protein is CASSQVFAQASTDTQYF. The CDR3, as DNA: TGCGCCAGCAGCCAAGTTTTTGCCCAGGCTAGCACAGATACGCAGTATTTT.

CDR3 in amino acids: CASSQDTGSSYEQYF. CDR3 nucleotides: TGCGCCAGCAGCCAAGATACAGGGAGCTCCTACGAGCAGTACTTC. This chain joins TRBV5-1 and TRBJ2-7; perhaps TRBD1 as D (6 bases). Per germline, CDR1 SGHRS and CDR2 YFSETQ. The CDR3 loop spans 15 amino acids. Trimming stripped 4 bases from V and 0 bases from J, with 14 bases between.

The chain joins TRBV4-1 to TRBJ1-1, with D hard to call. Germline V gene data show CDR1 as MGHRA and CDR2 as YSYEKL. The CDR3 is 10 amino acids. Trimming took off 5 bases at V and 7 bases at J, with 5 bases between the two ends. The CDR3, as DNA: TGCGCCAGCAGCGGAGTTGAAGCTTTCTTT. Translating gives CASSGVEAFF.

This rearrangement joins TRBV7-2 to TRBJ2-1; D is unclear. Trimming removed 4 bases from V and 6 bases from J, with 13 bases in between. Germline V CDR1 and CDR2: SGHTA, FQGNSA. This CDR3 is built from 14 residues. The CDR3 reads CASSSQLYSNEQFF. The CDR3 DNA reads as TGTGCCAGCAGCTCCCAACTCTATAGCAATGAGCAGTTCTTC.

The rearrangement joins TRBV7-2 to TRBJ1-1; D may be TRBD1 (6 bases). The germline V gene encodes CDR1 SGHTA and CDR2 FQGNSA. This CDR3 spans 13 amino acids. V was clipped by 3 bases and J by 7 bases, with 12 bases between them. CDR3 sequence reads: CASSFVGQFEAFF. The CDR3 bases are TGTGCCAGCAGCTTCGTTGGACAGTTTGAAGCTTTCTTT. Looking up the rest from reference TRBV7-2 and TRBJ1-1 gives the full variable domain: GAGVSQSPSNKVTEKGKDVELRCDPISGHTALYWYRQSLGQGLEFLIYFQGNSAPDKSGLPSDRFSAERTGGSVSTLTIQRTQQEDSAVYLCASSFVGQFEAFFGQGTRLTVV.

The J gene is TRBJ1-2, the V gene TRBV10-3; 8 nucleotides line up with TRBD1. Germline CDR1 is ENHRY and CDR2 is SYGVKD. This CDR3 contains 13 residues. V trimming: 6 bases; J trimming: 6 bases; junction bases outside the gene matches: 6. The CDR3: CAISETGVDGYTF. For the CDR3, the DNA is TGTGCCATCAGCGAGACAGGGGTTGATGGCTACACCTTC.

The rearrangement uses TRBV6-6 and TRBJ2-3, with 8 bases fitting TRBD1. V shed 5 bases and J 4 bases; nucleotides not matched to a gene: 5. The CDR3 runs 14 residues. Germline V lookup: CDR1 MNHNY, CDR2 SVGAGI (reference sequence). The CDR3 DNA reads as TGTGCCAGCAGTGACAGGGGTGGATCAGATACGCAGTATTTT. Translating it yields CASSDRGGSDTQYF.

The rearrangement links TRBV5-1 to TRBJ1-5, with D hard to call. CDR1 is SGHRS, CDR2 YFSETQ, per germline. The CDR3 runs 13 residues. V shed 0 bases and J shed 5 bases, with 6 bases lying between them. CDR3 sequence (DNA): TGCGCCAGCAGCTTGGGCGGCGATCAGCCCCAGCATTTT. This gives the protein CASSLGGDQPQHF.

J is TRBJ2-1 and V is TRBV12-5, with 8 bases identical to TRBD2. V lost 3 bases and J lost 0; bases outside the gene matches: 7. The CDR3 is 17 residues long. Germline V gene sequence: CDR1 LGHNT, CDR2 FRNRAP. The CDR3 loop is CASGLGTSGASYNEQFF. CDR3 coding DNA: TGTGCTAGTGGTTTAGGCACTAGCGGTGCCTCCTACAATGAGCAGTTCTTC.

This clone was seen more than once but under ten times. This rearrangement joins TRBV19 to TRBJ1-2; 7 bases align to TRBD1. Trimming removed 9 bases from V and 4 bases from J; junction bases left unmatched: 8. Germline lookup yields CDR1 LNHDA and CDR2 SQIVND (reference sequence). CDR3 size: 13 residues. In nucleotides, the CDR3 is TGTGCCAGCGACCTGACAGGGTCCTATGGCTACACCTTC. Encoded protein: CASDLTGSYGYTF.

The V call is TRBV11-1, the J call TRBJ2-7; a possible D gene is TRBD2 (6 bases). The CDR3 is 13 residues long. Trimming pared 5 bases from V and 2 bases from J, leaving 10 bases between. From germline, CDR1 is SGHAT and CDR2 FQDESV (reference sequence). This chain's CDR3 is CASSPAGTYEQYF. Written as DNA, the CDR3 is TGTGCCAGCAGCCCGGCGGGGACCTACGAGCAGTACTTC. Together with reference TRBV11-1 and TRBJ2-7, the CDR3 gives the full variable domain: EAEVAQSPRYKITEKSQAVAFWCDPISGHATLYWYRQILGQGPELLVQFQDESVVDDSQLPKDRFSAERLKGVDSTLKIQPAELGDSAMYLCASSPAGTYEQYFGPGTRLTVT.

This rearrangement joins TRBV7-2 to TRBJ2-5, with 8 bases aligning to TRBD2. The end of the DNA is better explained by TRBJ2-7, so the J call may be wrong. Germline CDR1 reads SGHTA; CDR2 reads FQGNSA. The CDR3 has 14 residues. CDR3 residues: CASSFSGGPYEQYF. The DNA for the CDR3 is TGTGCCAGCAGCTTCAGCGGGGGCCCCTACGAGCAGTACTTC.

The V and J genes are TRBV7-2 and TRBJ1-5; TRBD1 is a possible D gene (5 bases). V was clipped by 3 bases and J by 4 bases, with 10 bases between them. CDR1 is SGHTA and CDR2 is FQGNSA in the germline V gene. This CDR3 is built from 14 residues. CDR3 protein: CASSFLTVNQPQHF. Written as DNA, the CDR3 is TGTGCCAGCAGCTTTTTGACAGTTAATCAGCCCCAGCATTTT.

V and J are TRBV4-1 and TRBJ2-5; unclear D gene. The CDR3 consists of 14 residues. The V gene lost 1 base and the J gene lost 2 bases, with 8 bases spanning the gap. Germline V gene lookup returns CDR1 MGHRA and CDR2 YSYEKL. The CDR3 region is CASSQGVAQETQYF. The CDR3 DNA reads TGCGCCAGCAGCCAAGGTGTAGCTCAAGAGACCCAGTACTTC.

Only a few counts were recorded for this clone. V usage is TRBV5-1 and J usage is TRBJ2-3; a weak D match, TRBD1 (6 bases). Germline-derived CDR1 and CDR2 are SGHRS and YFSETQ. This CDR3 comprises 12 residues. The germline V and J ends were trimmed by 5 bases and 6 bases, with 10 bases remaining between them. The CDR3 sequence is CASRQGLDTQYF. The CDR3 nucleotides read TGCGCCAGCAGGCAGGGGTTGGATACGCAGTATTTT.

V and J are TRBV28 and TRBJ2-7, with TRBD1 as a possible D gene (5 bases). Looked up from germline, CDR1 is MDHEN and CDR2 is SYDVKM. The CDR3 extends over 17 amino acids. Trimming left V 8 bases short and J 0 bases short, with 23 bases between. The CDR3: CASPPAQVGASSYEQYF. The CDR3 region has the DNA TGTGCCAGCCCCCCGGCCCAAGTAGGGGCCAGCTCCTACGAGCAGTACTTC.

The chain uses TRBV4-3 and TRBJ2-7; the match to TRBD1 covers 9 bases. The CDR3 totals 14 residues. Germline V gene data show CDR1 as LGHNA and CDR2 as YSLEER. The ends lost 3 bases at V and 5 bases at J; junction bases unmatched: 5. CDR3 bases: TGCGCCAGCAGCCAGGATGGGACAGGGAACGAGCAGTACTTC. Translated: CASSQDGTGNEQYF.

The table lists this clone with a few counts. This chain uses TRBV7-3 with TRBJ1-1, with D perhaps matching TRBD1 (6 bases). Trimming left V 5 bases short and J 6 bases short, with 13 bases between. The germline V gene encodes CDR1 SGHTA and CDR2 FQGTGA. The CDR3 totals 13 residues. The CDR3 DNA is TGTGCCAGCAGCCCTACAGGGAGCTCTGAAGCTTTCTTT. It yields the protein CASSPTGSSEAFF.

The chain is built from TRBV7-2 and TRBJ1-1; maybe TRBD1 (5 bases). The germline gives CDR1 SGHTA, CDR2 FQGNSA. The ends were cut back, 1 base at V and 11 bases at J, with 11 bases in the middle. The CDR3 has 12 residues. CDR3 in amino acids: CASSLVGARAFF. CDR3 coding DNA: TGTGCCAGCAGCTTAGTTGGGGCCAGGGCTTTCTTT. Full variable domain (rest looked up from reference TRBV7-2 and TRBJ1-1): GAGVSQSPSNKVTEKGKDVELRCDPISGHTALYWYRQSLGQGLEFLIYFQGNSAPDKSGLPSDRFSAERTGGSVSTLTIQRTQQEDSAVYLCASSLVGARAFFGQGTRLTVV.

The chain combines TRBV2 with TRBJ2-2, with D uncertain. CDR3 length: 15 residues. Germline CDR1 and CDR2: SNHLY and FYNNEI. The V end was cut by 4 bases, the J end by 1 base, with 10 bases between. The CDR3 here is CASSVALGNTGELFF. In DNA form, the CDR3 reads TGTGCCAGCAGTGTTGCGCTCGGGAACACCGGGGAGCTGTTTTTT.

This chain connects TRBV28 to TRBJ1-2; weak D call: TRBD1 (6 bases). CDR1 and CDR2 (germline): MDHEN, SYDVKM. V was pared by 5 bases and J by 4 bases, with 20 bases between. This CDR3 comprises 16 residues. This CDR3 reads CASSPSGQTFGYGYTF. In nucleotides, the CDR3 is TGTGCCAGCAGTCCTTCCGGACAGACTTTTGGCTATGGCTACACCTTC.

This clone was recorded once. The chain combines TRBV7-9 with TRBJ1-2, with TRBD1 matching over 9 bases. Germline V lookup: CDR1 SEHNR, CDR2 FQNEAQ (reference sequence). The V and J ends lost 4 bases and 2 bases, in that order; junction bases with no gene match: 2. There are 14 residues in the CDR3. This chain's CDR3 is CASSSGTGNYGYTF. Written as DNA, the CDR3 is TGTGCCAGCAGCTCCGGGACAGGGAACTATGGCTACACCTTC. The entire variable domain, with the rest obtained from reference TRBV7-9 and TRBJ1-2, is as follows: DTGVSQNPRHKITKRGQNVTFRCDPISEHNRLYWYRQTLGQGPEFLTYFQNEAQLEKSRLLSDRFSAERPKGSFSTLEIQRTEQGDSAMYLCASSSGTGNYGYTFGSGTRLTVV.

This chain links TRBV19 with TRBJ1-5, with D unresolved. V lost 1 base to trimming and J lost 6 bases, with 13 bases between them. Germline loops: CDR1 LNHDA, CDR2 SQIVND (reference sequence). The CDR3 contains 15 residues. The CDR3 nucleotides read TGTGCCAGTAGTATAGGTACCGGGGTTGGTCAGCCCCAGCATTTT. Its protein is CASSIGTGVGQPQHF. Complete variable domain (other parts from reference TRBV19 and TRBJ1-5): DGGITQSPKYLFRKEGQNVTLSCEQNLNHDAMYWYRQDPGQGLRLIYYSQIVNDFQKGDIAEGYSVSREKKESFPLTVTSAQKNPTAFYLCASSIGTGVGQPQHFGDGTRLSIL.

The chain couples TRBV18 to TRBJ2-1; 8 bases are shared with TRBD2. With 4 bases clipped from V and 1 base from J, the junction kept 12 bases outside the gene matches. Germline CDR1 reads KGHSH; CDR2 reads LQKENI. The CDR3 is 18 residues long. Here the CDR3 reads CASSLDVAGPTSYNEQFF. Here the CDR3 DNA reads TGTGCCAGCTCACTCGATGTAGCGGGGCCCACATCCTACAATGAGCAGTTCTTC.

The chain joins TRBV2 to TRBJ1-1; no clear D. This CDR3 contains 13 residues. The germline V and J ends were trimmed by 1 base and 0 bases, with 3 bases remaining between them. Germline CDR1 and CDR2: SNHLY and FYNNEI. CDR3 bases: TGTGCCAGCAGTGAAGGAGTGAACACTGAAGCTTTCTTT. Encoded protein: CASSEGVNTEAFF.

The CDR3: CASSFGTRGEKLFF. DNA of the CDR3: TGTGCCAGTAGTTTCGGGACCAGGGGTGAAAAACTGTTTTTT. The chain combines TRBV19 with TRBJ1-4, with a tentative D call TRBD1 (6 bases). Germline V gives CDR1 LNHDA, CDR2 SQIVND (reference sequence). The CDR3 is made up of 14 amino acids. Between the trimmed V and J ends, which lost 5 bases and 7 bases, there was a span of 14 bases.

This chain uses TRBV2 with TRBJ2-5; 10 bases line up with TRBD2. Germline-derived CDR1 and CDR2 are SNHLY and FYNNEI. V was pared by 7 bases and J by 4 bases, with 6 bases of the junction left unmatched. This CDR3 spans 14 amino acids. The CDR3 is CASNNLAGAETQYF. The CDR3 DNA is TGTGCCAGCAATAACCTAGCGGGGGCAGAGACCCAGTACTTC.

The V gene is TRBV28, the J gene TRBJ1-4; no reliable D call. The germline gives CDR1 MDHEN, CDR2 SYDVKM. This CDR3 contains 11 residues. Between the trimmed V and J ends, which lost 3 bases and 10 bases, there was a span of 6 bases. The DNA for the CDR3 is TGTGCCAGCAGTTTTGCCGGAAAACTGTTTTTT. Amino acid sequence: CASSFAGKLFF.

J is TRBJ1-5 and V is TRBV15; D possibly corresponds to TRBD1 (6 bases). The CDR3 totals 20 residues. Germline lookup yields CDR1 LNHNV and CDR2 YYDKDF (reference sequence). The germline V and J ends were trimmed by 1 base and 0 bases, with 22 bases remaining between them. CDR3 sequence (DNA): TGTGCCACCAGCAGAGTGAGCCGGGACATGGGATTATTTAGCAATCAGCCCCAGCATTTT. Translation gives CATSRVSRDMGLFSNQPQHF. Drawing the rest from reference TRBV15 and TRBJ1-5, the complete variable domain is DAMVIQNPRYQVTQFGKPVTLSCSQTLNHNVMYWYQQKSSQAPKLLFHYYDKDFNNEADTPDNFQSRRPNTSFCFLDIRSPGLGDTAMYLCATSRVSRDMGLFSNQPQHFGDGTRLSIL.